This paragraph reports one TCR beta chain. Its antigen is not yet known. It has no much larger one-base neighbor in the sample; base qualities were not kept. TCRbeta CDR3 regions were amplified from genomic DNA using the immunoSEQ Assay, a bias-controlled multiplex PCR. As for how the authors treated the data: The number of nucleated cells in each sample was estimated by amplification of reference gene primers within the assay. To quantify the absolute abundance of each unique TCRbeta CDR3 rearrangement, sequence reads were collapsed and filtered. For each sample, productive Simpson clonality was calculated by taking the square root of Simpson's diversity index across productive rearrangements. TCRdb stores this immuneACCESS table with in-frame sequences only. Part of the clones is absent; in the studies checked, under half of the shortfall reflects unresolved V genes, and no reason is known for the rest. V, J and clone size were drawn from that table, and D and trimming were deduced from the DNA. The sample table records tens of thousands of clones; approximately 88% of these occur just once. Roughly 3.5% of the sample lies in the top ten.

CDR3 length: 14 amino acids, cysteine to phenylalanine. The entry retains the CDR3 DNA only, 42 bases that are in frame from base 1. Trimming costs V 5 bases and J 7 bases, and their ends lie 12 bases apart. Taken from the germline V gene, the CDR1 and CDR2 loops are MDHEN and SYDVKM. Whole blood was collected in K2EDTA tubes by collaborating institutions according to the institutions' own protocols. For TCRbeta analysis, collaborators shipped samples in one of three forms: frozen whole blood, isolated PBMCs, or DNA extracted from either of those sample types. These data originate in a study of blood T cell repertoires in COVID-19 (dated by TCRdb to the early 2020s). For context, the study as a whole: Samples covering the acute and convalescent phases of COVID-19 were provided by collaborators in the United States, Italy and Spain. The material from the prospective study consisted of cDNA or gDNA derived from T cells, B-cell-depleted T cells, or PBMCs. The dataset comprised deeply sampled blood TCRbeta repertoires from subjects exposed to, actively infected with, or recovered from COVID-19. The repertoires were made available in a free public database intended to serve as a resource for research on the immune response to SARS-CoV-2. The samples were drawn from two sources: the first 160 participants of the ongoing ImmuneRACE study, and approximately 1,300 subjects contributed by 6 global collaborators. A de-identified subject ID, COVID-19 status, age in years and sex were almost always included in the sample metadata. Where HLA class I and class II types were available, the types were taken from metadata supplied by the sample provider, not from assay-based typing. Beyond this particular receptor, the publication reports: The quantity of clinical and demographic metadata differed by source and by participant and was supplied without curation.

The chain couples TRBV28 to TRBJ1-6; the D region possibly corresponds to TRBD1 (6 bases align). This TCR was sampled from a woman aged 70 to 79 with acute or convalescent COVID-19. The sample was peripheral blood. Here the CDR3 is given as CASSRQEPNSPLHF. At the DNA level, the sequence is TGTGCCAGCAGTCGACAGGAGCCGAATTCACCCCTCCACTTT. Outside the CDR3, residues come from the reference TRBV28 and TRBJ1-6 proteins, so the full variable domain is: DVKVTQSSRYLVKRTGEKVFLECVQDMDHENMFWYRQDPGLGLRLIYFSYDVKMKEKGDIPEGYSVSREKKERFSLILESASTNQTSMYLCASSRQEPNSPLHFGNGTRLTVT.